This T cell receptor (beta chain) comes out of a study of blood T cell repertoires in COVID-19. Clones were read by immunoSEQ multiplex PCR, and TCRdb kept only the in-frame ones, dropping some. The profile shows approximately 100,000 clones, about 86% of them singletons. This clone appeared once. Trimming pared 3 bases from V and 4 bases from J, leaving 17 bases between. CDR1 KGHSH and CDR2 LQKENI come from the germline V gene. This CDR3 has 16 residues. This sequence joins TRBV18 and TRBJ2-3, with D possibly being TRBD1 (6 bases). The sequence came from a woman aged 45 to 65 who had recovered from COVID-19. Specimen: PBMCs or T cells enriched from blood (not recorded which). The DNA of the CDR3 is TGTGCCAGCTCACCCCCCGGGACACTTGGCGCAGATACGCAGTATTTT. Translating gives CASSPPGTLGADTQYF. The full variable domain, rest sourced from reference TRBV18 and TRBJ2-3, is NAGVMQNPRHLVRRRGQEARLRCSPMKGHSHVYWYRQLPEEGLKFMVYLQKENIIDESGMPKERFSAEFPKEGPSILRIQQVVRGDSAAYFCASSPPGTLGADTQYFGPGTRLTVL.